The next 20 T cell receptor beta chains were all read from a single sample in a study of somatic mutations in cytotoxic T cells in rheumatoid arthritis. Method: immunoSEQ multiplex PCR; TCRdb's copy keeps in-frame clones and lacks some. The table records about 23,000 clones, 65% to 85% of them present only once. The sequencing sample was made of CD8+ T cells sorted from blood. The source of these receptors is an adult with rheumatoid arthritis.

This clone was recorded only once. This chain links TRBV9 with TRBJ2-5; D is perhaps TRBD2 (5 bases). V was cut by 3 bases and J by 10 bases, with 19 bases left in between. The CDR3 extends over 14 amino acids. Germline assignment: CDR1 SGDLS and CDR2 YYNGEE. The CDR3 nucleotides are TGTGCCAGCAGCGGCGAGGGCCTTGGAGTCGACCAGTACTTC. Amino acid sequence: CASSGEGLGVDQYF.

This sequence joins TRBV5-6 and TRBJ2-1, with 7 bases fitting TRBD1. Germline assignment: CDR1 SGHDT and CDR2 YYEEEE. The CDR3 extends over 16 amino acids. V was pared by 3 bases and J by 2 bases, with 8 bases of the junction left unmatched. The CDR3 DNA follows: TGTGCCAGCAGCTCCAAATGGCAGGGGGCCTACAATGAGCAGTTCTTC. Translation gives CASSSKWQGAYNEQFF.

The rearrangement uses TRBV7-9 and TRBJ1-4; D is possibly TRBD1 (5 bases). The germline CDR1 and CDR2 sequences are SEHNR and FQNEAQ (reference sequence). V lost 1 base and J lost 4, with 7 bases in between. CDR3 size: 14 residues. The CDR3 region has the DNA TGTGCCAGCAGCTTAGGACAGATTAATGAAAAACTGTTTTTT. It encodes CASSLGQINEKLFF.

The V and J genes are TRBV27 and TRBJ2-7, with 8 bases identical to TRBD1. The germline V gene encodes CDR1 MNHEY and CDR2 SMNVEV (reference sequence). Germline trimming cut 5 bases from V and 0 bases from J; bases unmatched to any gene: 3. The CDR3 contains 14 residues. CDR3 DNA sequence: TGTGCCAGCAGTGGGGACAGGAGCTCCTACGAGCAGTACTTC. Its translation is CASSGDRSSYEQYF.

This clone was counted between two and nine times. The V and J genes are TRBV4-1 and TRBJ1-1; D not certain. Germline assignment: CDR1 MGHRA and CDR2 YSYEKL. The V end was cut by 4 bases, the J end by 0 bases, with 6 bases between. The CDR3 length is 13 residues. This CDR3 reads CASSPIMNTEAFF. CDR3 in DNA: TGCGCCAGCAGCCCAATAATGAACACTGAAGCTTTCTTT.

The chain carries TRBV7-3 and TRBJ2-7, with 7 bases aligning to TRBD1. After removal of 2 bases from V and 1 base from J, the junction contained 8 bases not matched to a gene. This CDR3 spans 16 amino acids. Germline assignment: CDR1 SGHTA and CDR2 FQGTGA. The CDR3 loop reads CASSLLRQGKSYEQYF. The CDR3, as DNA: TGTGCCAGCAGCTTACTCCGACAGGGAAAATCCTACGAGCAGTACTTC. The full variable domain, rest sourced from reference TRBV7-3 and TRBJ2-7, is GAGVSQTPSNKVTEKGKYVELRCDPISGHTALYWYRQSLGQGPEFLIYFQGTGAADDSGLPNDRFFAVRPEGSVSTLKIQRTERGDSAVYLCASSLLRQGKSYEQYFGPGTRLTVT.

The chain combines TRBV5-5 with TRBJ2-1; D gene uncertain. CDR3 length equals 14 residues. V was cut by 4 bases and J by 1 base, with 9 bases left in between. Looked up from germline, CDR1 is SGHKS and CDR2 is YYEKEE (reference sequence). The CDR3 here is CASSLTLSYNEQFF. DNA for the CDR3: TGTGCCAGCAGCCTAACTCTTTCCTACAATGAGCAGTTCTTC.

The J gene is TRBJ2-7, the V gene TRBV2, with D perhaps TRBD1 (6 bases). V dropped 4 bases and J dropped 3 bases, with 10 bases sitting between them. Germline V gene lookup returns CDR1 SNHLY and CDR2 FYNNEI. The CDR3 consists of 13 residues. The CDR3 reads CASSGEDSYEQYF. DNA for the CDR3: TGTGCCAGCAGTGGAGAGGACAGCTACGAGCAGTACTTC.

The genes are TRBV7-9 and TRBJ1-1; tentatively, D is TRBD1 (5 bases). Between the trimmed V and J ends, which lost 5 bases and 0 bases, there was a span of 16 bases. CDR1 and CDR2 (germline): SEHNR, FQNEAQ (reference sequence). The CDR3 extends over 16 amino acids. CDR3 loop: CASSGQGHVMNTEAFF. CDR3 DNA: TGTGCCAGCAGCGGTCAAGGACACGTCATGAACACTGAAGCTTTCTTT.

The chain carries TRBV11-2 and TRBJ2-7, with no clear D. Per the germline V gene, CDR1 is SGHAT and CDR2 is FQNNGV. V dropped 1 base and J dropped 2 bases, with 6 bases sitting between them. The CDR3 sequence is 13 residues long. The CDR3 bases are TGTGCCAGCAGCTTAGTGGTGGCCTACGAGCAGTACTTC. Translating gives CASSLVVAYEQYF.

V is TRBV4-1 and J is TRBJ2-1, with a weak D call TRBD2 (6 bases). The CDR3 is made up of 15 amino acids. CDR1 and CDR2 from the germline V gene are MGHRA and YSYEKL. V lost 1 base to trimming and J lost 7 bases, with 14 bases between them. DNA of the CDR3: TGCGCCAGCAGCCAAGTCTCGGGGGAAAAAAATGAGCAGTTCTTC. This encodes CASSQVSGEKNEQFF.

The chain joins TRBV4-3 to TRBJ2-3; D not certain. The germline V gene has CDR1 LGHNA and CDR2 YSLEER. Trimming took 6 bases from V and 1 from J, leaving 5 bases between them. This CDR3 has 12 residues. The chain's CDR3 is CASSLGTDTQYF. CDR3 bases: TGCGCCAGCAGTCTGGGCACAGATACGCAGTATTTT.

In this sample, this clone turned up once. The chain links TRBV7-9 to TRBJ1-6; 8 bases align to TRBD1. Germline V gene sequence: CDR1 SEHNR, CDR2 FQNEAQ (reference sequence). With 5 bases clipped from V and 10 bases from J, the junction kept 19 bases outside the gene matches. CDR3 length: 18 residues. CDR3 nucleotides: TGTGCCAGCAGCCTATCCCCTGGGGCAGGGGGCCCTGGGTCACCCCTCCACTTT. It is translated as CASSLSPGAGGPGSPLHF.

This chain links TRBV7-9 with TRBJ2-7; D might be TRBD1 (6 bases). The V end was cut by 5 bases, the J end by 6 bases, with 11 bases between. The CDR3 is made up of 12 amino acids. Germline loops: CDR1 SEHNR, CDR2 FQNEAQ (reference sequence). Here the CDR3 reads CASSVGTSEQYF. The DNA for the CDR3 is TGTGCCAGCAGCGTCGGGACAAGCGAGCAGTACTTC.

The rearrangement joins TRBV27 to TRBJ2-1, with 9 bases identical to TRBD1. V shed 0 bases and J 7 bases; nucleotides not matched to a gene: 7. Germline lookup yields CDR1 MNHEY and CDR2 SMNVEV (reference sequence). This CDR3 spans 16 amino acids. The CDR3 nucleotides are TGTGCCAGCAGTTTATCCCTCCCAGACAGGGGGAATGAGCAGTTCTTC. Protein product: CASSLSLPDRGNEQFF.

This chain joins TRBV4-1 and TRBJ2-7, with D possibly being TRBD1 (6 bases). This CDR3 is built from 15 residues. Trimming shortened V by 2 bases and J by 4 bases, and 15 bases separated the two germline ends. Germline lookup yields CDR1 MGHRA and CDR2 YSYEKL. The CDR3 DNA reads as TGCGCCAGCAGCCAAAGGCGGACAGATTTTTACGAGCAGTACTTC. This codes for CASSQRRTDFYEQYF.

This chain connects TRBV7-9 to TRBJ2-5; D possibly corresponds to TRBD2 (5 bases). Germline V lookup: CDR1 SEHNR, CDR2 FQNEAQ (reference sequence). The V end lost 3 bases, the J end lost 5 bases, and 16 bases lay between the germline ends. The CDR3 contains 15 residues. The CDR3 bases are TGTGCCAGCAGCTTTTCCGGGATTAGTGCGGAGACCCAGTACTTC. Translated, it gives CASSFSGISAETQYF.

Here the CDR3 DNA reads TGCGCCAGCAGCCCAGGACTAGCGGGGACATACGAGCAGTACTTC. Amino acid sequence: CASSPGLAGTYEQYF. V usage is TRBV5-1 and J usage is TRBJ2-7; TRBD2 matches at 12 bases. The CDR3 consists of 15 residues. Germline CDR1 SGHRS, CDR2 YFSETQ. Trimming cost V 4 bases and J 4 bases; bases outside gene matches: 6.

The J gene is TRBJ1-3, the V gene TRBV10-3; D remains ambiguous. The CDR3 is 13 residues long. The germline V and J ends were trimmed by 5 bases and 0 bases, with 5 bases remaining between them. CDR1 is ENHRY and CDR2 is SYGVKD in the germline V gene. CDR3 nucleotide sequence: TGTGCCATCAGTTTGGACTCTGGAAACACCATATATTTT. Residues: CAISLDSGNTIYF.

The chain couples TRBV7-9 to TRBJ2-7, with 11 bases identical to TRBD2. The J segment lost 3 bases and the V segment lost 5 bases, leaving 12 bases of the junction unmatched. CDR1 and CDR2 (germline): SEHNR, FQNEAQ (reference sequence). This CDR3 is built from 17 residues. CDR3 amino acids: CASSRIAGGTLDYEQYF. The CDR3 DNA follows: TGTGCCAGCAGCCGAATAGCGGGAGGGACGTTGGACTACGAGCAGTACTTC.